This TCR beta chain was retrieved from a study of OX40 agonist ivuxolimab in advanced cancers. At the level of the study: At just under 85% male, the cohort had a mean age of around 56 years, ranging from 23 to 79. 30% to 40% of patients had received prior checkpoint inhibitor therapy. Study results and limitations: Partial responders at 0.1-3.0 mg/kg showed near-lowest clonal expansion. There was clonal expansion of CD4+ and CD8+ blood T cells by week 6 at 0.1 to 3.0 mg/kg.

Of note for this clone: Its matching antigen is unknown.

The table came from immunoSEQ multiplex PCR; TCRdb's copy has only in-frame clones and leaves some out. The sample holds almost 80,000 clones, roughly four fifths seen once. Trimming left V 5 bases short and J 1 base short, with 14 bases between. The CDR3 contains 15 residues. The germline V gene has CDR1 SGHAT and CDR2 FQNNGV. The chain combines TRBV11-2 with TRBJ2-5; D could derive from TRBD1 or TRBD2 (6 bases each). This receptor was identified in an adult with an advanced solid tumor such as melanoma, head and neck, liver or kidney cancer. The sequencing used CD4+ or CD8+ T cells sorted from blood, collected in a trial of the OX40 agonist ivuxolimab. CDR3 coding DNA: TGTGCCAGCAGCAGGTCAACGGGGGCCCAAGAGACCCAGTACTTC. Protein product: CASSRSTGAQETQYF.